This T cell receptor (beta chain) was recovered during a study of technical replicates of blood from a few donors (dated by TCRdb to the late 2010s). Receptor libraries were prepared by the immunoSEQ multiplex PCR assay. TCRdb obtained this table from immuneACCESS and retained in-frame rearrangements with V and J assigned. These tables miss some clones; where compared with another copy, unresolved V genes account for less than half of the shortfall, and the remainder is unexplained. This sample lists around 75,000 clones; around nine tenths were detected once. The ten biggest clones cover roughly 0.25% of the sample. From the cysteine through the phenylalanine, the CDR3 covers 15 amino acids. Of all the DNA, just the CDR3 is kept, 45 bases in frame from base 1. The V end gives up 5 bases and the J end 2 bases, leaving 10 bases in the junction not matched to a gene. The CDR1 and CDR2 encoded by the germline V gene are SQVTM and ANQGSEA.

Turning to this clone: Its antigen remains undetermined. No qualities accompany the bases; no much larger clone lies one base away.

The sequenced sample consisted of T cells isolated from PBMCs. The receptor was isolated from a human donor in good health. The chain is assembled from TRBV29-1 and TRBJ2-3, with 7 bases in between that match TRBD1. The DNA sequence is given as TGCAGCGTTTGTCTGGGACAGCTTATCACAGATACGCAGTATTTT. It encodes CSVCLGQLITDTQYF.